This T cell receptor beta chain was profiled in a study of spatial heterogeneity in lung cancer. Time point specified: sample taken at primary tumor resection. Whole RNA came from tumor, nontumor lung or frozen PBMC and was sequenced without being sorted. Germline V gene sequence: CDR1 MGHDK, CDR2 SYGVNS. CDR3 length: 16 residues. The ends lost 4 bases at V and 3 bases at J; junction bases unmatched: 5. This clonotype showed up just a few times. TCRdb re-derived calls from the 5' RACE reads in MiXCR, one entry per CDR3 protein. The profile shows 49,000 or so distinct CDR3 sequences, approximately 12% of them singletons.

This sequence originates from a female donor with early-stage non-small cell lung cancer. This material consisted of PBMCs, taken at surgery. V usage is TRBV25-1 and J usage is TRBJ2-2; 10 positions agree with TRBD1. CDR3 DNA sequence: TGTGCCAGCAGTGTCCGGGACAGGGGTGACACCGGGGAGCTGTTTTTT. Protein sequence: CASSVRDRGDTGELFF.